This passage covers 30 T cell receptor beta chains from one sample sequenced in a study of CD8+ T cells in alopecia areata. Regarding treatment: oral pan-JAK inhibitor, 5-10 mg twice daily. Investigators isolated RNA and reverse transcribed it into cDNA to act as the sequencing template. TCRdb keeps only in-frame clones here, not all; method: immunoSEQ multiplex PCR. The sample has around 100,000 clones, roughly 50% seen once. Sequenced material: CD8+ T cells sorted from blood, taken at week 24, from a patient treated with tofacitinib. The receptor source for this set is a human donor with alopecia areata.

The chain carries TRBV6-6 and TRBJ1-1; D ambiguous. This CDR3 has 11 amino acids. V was pared by 4 bases and J by 11 bases, with 11 bases between. CDR1 and CDR2 (germline): MNHNY, SVGAGI (reference sequence). CDR3 in DNA: TGTGCCAGCAGTTTAGTTCCGATGGCTTTCTTT. Translated, it gives CASSLVPMAFF.

Only a few counts were recorded for this clone. This rearrangement joins TRBV7-9 to TRBJ2-5; a possible D gene is TRBD1 (6 bases). The CDR3 runs 13 residues. Germline V gene lookup returns CDR1 SEHNR and CDR2 FQNEAQ (reference sequence). The V end was cut by 4 bases, the J end by 11 bases, with 17 bases between. CDR3 nucleotides: TGTGCCAGCAGCTCGGTAATTCACAGGGATCAGTACTTC. Amino acid sequence: CASSSVIHRDQYF.

This chain joins TRBV10-3 and TRBJ2-1, with TRBD2 matching 8 bases. CDR1 is ENHRY and CDR2 is SYGVKD in the germline V gene. There are 15 residues in the CDR3. V shed 6 bases, J shed 4 bases, and the junction held 8 bases outside the gene matches. Written as DNA, the CDR3 is TGTGCCATCAGAATTAGCGGGGAGCCGTACAATGAGCAGTTCTTC. Amino acid sequence: CAIRISGEPYNEQFF.

The V and J genes are TRBV29-1 and TRBJ2-3; D is unresolved. Germline lookup yields CDR1 SQVTM and CDR2 ANQGSEA. The ends were cut back, 6 bases at V and 2 bases at J, with 6 bases in the middle. The CDR3 runs to 11 residues. The CDR3 nucleotides read TGCAGCGTGGGCCCCACAGATACGCAGTATTTT. As protein: CSVGPTDTQYF.

V is TRBV7-9 and J is TRBJ2-5, with D possibly TRBD2 on 5 matching bases. Germline assignment: CDR1 SEHNR and CDR2 FQNEAQ (reference sequence). V was shortened by 5 bases and J by 5 bases, with 15 bases between the two germline ends. The CDR3 is made up of 14 amino acids. CDR3 protein: CASSLMEVVETQYF. In DNA, the CDR3 is TGTGCCAGCAGCCTGATGGAGGTGGTGGAGACCCAGTACTTC.

This clone was seen a few times. This chain joins TRBV10-3 and TRBJ2-3, with TRBD1 matching over 7 bases. Germline assignment: CDR1 ENHRY and CDR2 SYGVKD. The CDR3 loop spans 17 amino acids. Unmatched junction bases numbered 7, after V lost 0 bases and J lost 1 base. The CDR3 region is CAISESGDRNRTDTQYF. CDR3 nucleotides: TGTGCCATCAGTGAGTCCGGGGACAGAAATCGCACAGATACGCAGTATTTT.

J is TRBJ2-7 and V is TRBV5-6; the D gene is possibly TRBD2 (5 bases). V was clipped by 2 bases and J by 8 bases, with 17 bases between them. Germline CDR1 reads SGHDT; CDR2 reads YYEEEE. The CDR3 runs 14 residues. The CDR3 sequence: CASSLSDKVAKQYF. The DNA of the CDR3 is TGTGCCAGCAGCTTAAGCGACAAGGTAGCGAAGCAGTACTTC.

The V call is TRBV5-1, the J call TRBJ2-3; D is perhaps TRBD1 or TRBD2 (6 bases each). Trimming removed 5 bases at V and 3 bases at J, with 13 bases between. Germline values: CDR1 SGHRS, CDR2 YFSETQ. CDR3 length: 14 amino acids. CDR3 in DNA: TGCGCCAGCAGGGGCAGGGGAGGTACAGATACGCAGTATTTT. Translated, it gives CASRGRGGTDTQYF.

The gene calls are TRBV30 and TRBJ2-7; 10 bases agree with TRBD1. V lost 0 bases to trimming and J lost 6 bases; unmatched junction nucleotides: 14. The germline CDR1 and CDR2 sequences are GTSNPN and SVGIG (reference sequence). This CDR3 has 17 residues. CDR3 in DNA: TGTGCCTGGAGTGTAGCCCCCCTAACGACAGGGGGCAGCGAGCAGTACTTC. Its translation is CAWSVAPLTTGGSEQYF.

This sequence joins TRBV5-6 and TRBJ1-6, with a possible D match to TRBD1 (6 bases). Trimming removed 0 bases from V and 10 bases from J, with 11 bases in between. Germline-derived CDR1 and CDR2 are SGHDT and YYEEEE. CDR3 length: 14 amino acids. This CDR3 reads CASSLGQAVSPLHF. CDR3 in DNA: TGTGCCAGCAGCTTGGGACAGGCGGTGTCACCCCTCCACTTT.

In its sample, this clone was seen once. The genes are TRBV4-1 and TRBJ1-1; possibly TRBD1 for D (6 bases). CDR1 and CDR2 (germline): MGHRA, YSYEKL. Trimming removed 4 bases at V and 0 bases at J, with 12 bases between. This CDR3 region has 15 residues. The CDR3, as DNA: TGCGCCAGCAGCCCCCAGACAGGCCTGAACACTGAAGCTTTCTTT. Residues: CASSPQTGLNTEAFF.

This CDR3 is CASSLELAGRSGELFF. CDR3 bases: TGTGCCAGCAGCTTGGAACTAGCCGGGAGATCCGGGGAGCTGTTTTTT. The V and J genes are TRBV5-6 and TRBJ2-2; D is perhaps TRBD2 (6 bases). V lost 0 bases and J lost 6, with 15 bases in between. The CDR3 consists of 16 residues. Germline V lookup: CDR1 SGHDT, CDR2 YYEEEE. The full variable domain, with the rest looked up from reference TRBV5-6 and TRBJ2-2, is DAGVTQSPTHLIKTRGQQVTLRCSPKSGHDTVSWYQQALGQGPQFIFQYYEEEERQRGNFPDRFSGHQFPNYSSELNVNALLLGDSALYLCASSLELAGRSGELFFGEGSRLTVL.

V and J are TRBV7-9 and TRBJ1-5, with a tentative D call TRBD1 (5 bases). The germline CDR1 and CDR2 sequences are SEHNR and FQNEAQ (reference sequence). V lost 0 bases and J lost 4, with 10 bases in between. The CDR3 is 15 amino acids. The CDR3 DNA sequence: TGTGCCAGCAGCTTAGCGGGGGTTGATAATCAGCCCCAGCATTTT. Translation: CASSLAGVDNQPQHF. Combining the CDR3 with reference TRBV7-9 and TRBJ1-5 gives the whole variable domain DTGVSQNPRHKITKRGQNVTFRCDPISEHNRLYWYRQTLGQGPEFLTYFQNEAQLEKSRLLSDRFSAERPKGSFSTLEIQRTEQGDSAMYLCASSLAGVDNQPQHFGDGTRLSIL.

The chain's CDR3 is CASSQSRRAETQYF. CDR3 coding DNA: TGCGCCAGCAGCCAGTCGAGGAGGGCGGAGACCCAGTACTTC. V and J are TRBV5-1 and TRBJ2-5, with a possible D match to TRBD2 (6 bases). V lost 4 bases, J lost 5 bases, and 15 bases lay in between. The CDR3 has 14 residues. CDR1 and CDR2 from the germline V gene are SGHRS and YFSETQ.

In its sample, this clone was seen a few times. CDR3 DNA sequence: TGTGCCAGCAGTGAGGCTCGGACAGATACGCAGTATTTT. Translation gives CASSEARTDTQYF. The chain recombines TRBV2 with TRBJ2-3; D is unresolved. CDR1 SNHLY and CDR2 FYNNEI come from the germline V gene. Trimming shortened V by 3 bases and J by 3 bases, and 7 bases separated the two germline ends. This CDR3 spans 13 amino acids.

This clone was seen a few times. The chain uses TRBV6-5 and TRBJ2-7; D perhaps matches TRBD2 (7 bases). Germline V gene sequence: CDR1 MNHEY, CDR2 SVGAGI. The CDR3 has 14 residues. V dropped 5 bases and J dropped 0 bases, with 11 bases sitting between them. The CDR3 DNA sequence: TGTGCCAGCAGTGCTCGGGGGGCCTCCTACGAGCAGTACTTC. Translating gives CASSARGASYEQYF.

The chain's CDR3 is CASSGAGAGNTIYF. The CDR3 DNA reads TGTGCCAGCAGCGGGGCAGGGGCTGGAAACACCATATATTTT. The chain combines TRBV9 with TRBJ1-3, with D possibly matching TRBD1 (6 bases). The CDR3 runs to 14 residues. V was cut by 3 bases and J by 2 bases, with 9 bases left in between. Germline values: CDR1 SGDLS, CDR2 YYNGEE.

Of note for this clone: The same CDR3 is also encoded by other DNA sequences in this sample. The chain links TRBV30 to TRBJ2-7; possibly TRBD2 for D (5 bases). V shed 3 bases and J shed 6 bases, with 9 bases lying between them. Germline V lookup: CDR1 GTSNPN, CDR2 SVGIG (reference sequence). The CDR3 runs 11 residues. The CDR3 sequence: CAWRSGFEQYF. The DNA of the CDR3 is TGTGCCTGGAGGTCGGGGTTCGAGCAGTACTTC.

The gene calls are TRBV10-3 and TRBJ1-2, with D perhaps matching TRBD1 (6 bases). V gave up 6 bases and J gave up 3 bases, with 11 bases separating them. From germline, CDR1 is ENHRY and CDR2 SYGVKD. This CDR3 region has 13 residues. CDR3 sequence reads: CAIRFSGDYGYTF. CDR3 DNA: TGTGCCATCAGGTTTTCAGGGGACTATGGCTACACCTTC.

This sequence joins TRBV9 and TRBJ1-2, with 8 bases aligning to TRBD1. Germline-derived CDR1 and CDR2 are SGDLS and YYNGEE. With V trimmed by 3 bases and J by 8 bases, 3 bases remained unmatched. The CDR3 spans 12 residues. The DNA for the CDR3 is TGTGCCAGCAGCGGGACAGGGTTGGGCTACACCTTC. Translation gives CASSGTGLGYTF.

The table lists this clone with a few counts. The genes are TRBV30 and TRBJ2-1; D not certain. In germline, CDR1 is GTSNPN, CDR2 SVGIG (reference sequence). CDR3 size: 15 residues. V lost 0 bases and J lost 5, with 14 bases in between. This CDR3 reads CAWSVDTTINNEQFF. CDR3 coding DNA: TGTGCCTGGAGTGTTGACACAACCATAAACAATGAGCAGTTCTTC.

The chain joins TRBV7-9 to TRBJ1-2; 8 positions agree with TRBD1. Trimming took 5 bases from V and 7 from J; bases not matched to a gene: 6. The germline CDR1 and CDR2 sequences are SEHNR and FQNEAQ (reference sequence). CDR3 length: 13 residues. The CDR3 nucleotides read TGTGCCAGCAGCCCCGGACAGGGCCGTGGCTACACCTTC. Its protein product is CASSPGQGRGYTF.

This clone was counted a few times. The chain links TRBV25-1 to TRBJ1-2; 10 bases are shared with TRBD1. V lost 4 bases to trimming and J lost 1 base; unmatched junction nucleotides: 6. The CDR3 is made up of 16 amino acids. Germline loops: CDR1 MGHDK, CDR2 SYGVNS. CDR3 protein: CASSARGQGNNYGYTF. DNA for the CDR3: TGTGCCAGCAGTGCTAGGGGACAGGGGAATAACTATGGCTACACCTTC.

The chain joins TRBV30 to TRBJ1-2, with 7 bases fitting TRBD1. The germline V gene has CDR1 GTSNPN and CDR2 SVGIG (reference sequence). V shed 1 base and J 4 bases; nucleotides not matched to a gene: 6. This CDR3 is built from 14 residues. The CDR3 bases are TGTGCCTGGAGTGGACCTGACAGGGTCTATGGCTACACCTTC. This encodes CAWSGPDRVYGYTF.

This rearrangement joins TRBV14 to TRBJ1-1; D uncertain. V shed 4 bases and J shed 5 bases, with 11 bases lying between them. Germline-derived CDR1 and CDR2 are SGHDN and FVKESK. The CDR3 loop spans 13 amino acids. Here the CDR3 reads CASSPEGGTEAFF. The CDR3 DNA follows: TGTGCCAGCAGCCCCGAGGGAGGGACTGAAGCTTTCTTT. Together with reference TRBV14 and TRBJ1-1, the CDR3 gives the full variable domain: EAGVTQFPSHSVIEKGQTVTLRCDPISGHDNLYWYRRVMGKEIKFLLHFVKESKQDESGMPNNRFLAERTGGTYSTLKVQPAELEDSGVYFCASSPEGGTEAFFGQGTRLTVV.

V gene TRBV19 combines with J gene TRBJ1-5; possible D gene TRBD1, 5 bases. V gave up 7 bases and J gave up 1 base, with 20 bases separating them. Per germline, CDR1 LNHDA and CDR2 SQIVND (reference sequence). This CDR3 has 17 residues. CDR3 loop: CASTRGDPGPSNQPQHF. The CDR3 region has the DNA TGTGCCAGTACCCGAGGCGACCCAGGGCCGAGCAATCAGCCCCAGCATTTT. Based on the CDR3 plus reference TRBV19 and TRBJ1-5, the full variable domain is DGGITQSPKYLFRKEGQNVTLSCEQNLNHDAMYWYRQDPGQGLRLIYYSQIVNDFQKGDIAEGYSVSREKKESFPLTVTSAQKNPTAFYLCASTRGDPGPSNQPQHFGDGTRLSIL.

V usage is TRBV15 and J usage is TRBJ2-3; the D call may be TRBD1 or TRBD2 (5 bases each). The V gene's germline CDR1 is LNHNV and CDR2 YYDKDF (reference sequence). Trimming cost V 2 bases and J 4 bases, with 13 bases left between them. The CDR3 sequence is 15 residues long. For the CDR3, the DNA is TGTGCCACCAGCAGATCCCGGGGCAGCCCAGATACGCAGTATTTT. Its protein product is CATSRSRGSPDTQYF.

This clone was picked up one time. This chain connects TRBV5-6 to TRBJ2-7; D unclear. The V end lost 4 bases, the J end lost 2 bases, and 10 bases lay between the germline ends. The germline CDR1 and CDR2 sequences are SGHDT and YYEEEE. CDR3 length: 13 amino acids. The CDR3, as DNA: TGTGCCAGCAGCCCTACATGGACCTACGAGCAGTACTTC. This translates into CASSPTWTYEQYF.

This chain uses TRBV25-1 with TRBJ1-4, with 9 bases that match TRBD1. Trimming cost V 3 bases and J 7 bases; bases outside gene matches: 9. CDR1 and CDR2 (germline): MGHDK, SYGVNS. The CDR3 extends over 16 amino acids. The CDR3 region has the DNA TGTGCCAGCAGTGATGTAACAGGGGGCTGGGGTGAAAAACTGTTTTTT. It is translated as CASSDVTGGWGEKLFF.

This clone was observed a few times. The chain is built from TRBV13 and TRBJ2-1; D is unclear. This CDR3 is built from 14 residues. V lost 8 bases, J lost 0 bases, and 11 bases lay in between. Germline V gives CDR1 PRHDT, CDR2 FYEKMQ (reference sequence). The CDR3 region is CASVDSSSYNEQFF. The CDR3 DNA reads as TGTGCCAGCGTAGACTCCTCCTCCTACAATGAGCAGTTCTTC.